The 13 T cell receptor beta chains given below trace back to one sample, sequenced in a study of OX40 agonist ivuxolimab in advanced cancers. The data were produced by immunoSEQ multiplex PCR, yet TCRdb's version contains in-frame clones alone and is incomplete. The sample lists about 71,000 clones; about 81% were seen once. The material sequenced was CD4+ or CD8+ T cells sorted from blood, taken in a trial of the OX40 agonist ivuxolimab. All receptors come from an adult with an advanced solid tumor such as melanoma, head and neck, liver or kidney cancer.

The J gene is TRBJ1-2, the V gene TRBV6-1; D possibly corresponds to TRBD1 (5 bases). Trimming left V 2 bases short and J 6 bases short, with 16 bases between. This CDR3 has 15 amino acids. In germline, CDR1 is MNHNS, CDR2 SASEGT. CDR3 in amino acids: CASSEMGGEDDGYTF. The CDR3 nucleotides read TGTGCCAGCAGTGAAATGGGGGGAGAAGATGATGGCTACACCTTC.

A remark on this clone: Other DNA sequences within the sample encode an identical CDR3. The chain employs TRBV5-1 and TRBJ2-1, with TRBD1 matching 8 bases. J lost 8 bases, V lost 0 bases, and 1 base had no gene match. The length of the CDR3 is 13 residues. Germline V lookup: CDR1 SGHRS, CDR2 YFSETQ. CDR3 sequence reads: CASSLDRGDEQFF. The CDR3 DNA is TGCGCCAGCAGCTTGGACAGGGGGGATGAGCAGTTCTTC.

V and J are TRBV5-1 and TRBJ1-1; a weak D match, TRBD1 (6 bases). Germline V gene sequence: CDR1 SGHRS, CDR2 YFSETQ. V was pared by 5 bases and J by 6 bases, with 14 bases between. The CDR3 consists of 13 residues. CDR3 DNA sequence: TGCGCCAGCAGTTTGACGGGGGCCTCTGAAGCTTTCTTT. This sequence encodes CASSLTGASEAFF.

The chain joins TRBV12-5 to TRBJ2-5; the D is unclear. Germline values: CDR1 LGHNT, CDR2 FRNRAP. V shed 6 bases and J shed 4 bases, with 9 bases lying between them. The CDR3 is 12 amino acids. CDR3 nucleotide sequence: TGTGCTAGTGGCACTACTTTAGAGACCCAGTACTTC. As protein: CASGTTLETQYF.

V and J are TRBV10-3 and TRBJ1-1; the match to TRBD1 covers 9 bases. CDR1 and CDR2 from the germline V gene are ENHRY and SYGVKD. V dropped 10 bases and J dropped 4; count of bases not matched to a gene: 10. CDR3 length equals 14 residues. As DNA, the CDR3 is TGTGCCACCCAACGGGACAGGGATGGCACTGAAGCTTTCTTT. Translating it yields CATQRDRDGTEAFF.

This clone was detected a few times. CDR3 nucleotides: TGTGCCAGCAGCTATGACAGTGAAGCTTTCTTT. Translating gives CASSYDSEAFF. The V and J genes are TRBV2 and TRBJ1-1, with D perhaps matching TRBD1 (5 bases). The CDR3 length is 11 residues. With 6 bases removed from V and 7 bases from J, the gap between germline ends came to 9 bases. Looked up from germline, CDR1 is SNHLY and CDR2 is FYNNEI.

This clone was picked up one time. The CDR3: CASSVEDGLGMNTEAFF. For the CDR3, the DNA is TGTGCCAGCAGCGTAGAAGACGGCCTAGGGATGAACACTGAAGCTTTCTTT. The chain joins TRBV9 to TRBJ1-1; D ambiguous. The CDR3 has 17 amino acids. V shed 0 bases and J shed 0 bases, with 15 bases lying between them. Germline CDR1 reads SGDLS; CDR2 reads YYNGEE.

The rearrangement uses TRBV4-2 and TRBJ2-7; the D gene is possibly TRBD2 (6 bases). Looked up from germline, CDR1 is LGHNA and CDR2 is YNFKEQ. The germline V and J ends were trimmed by 3 bases and 0 bases, with 9 bases remaining between them. The CDR3 runs 14 residues. CDR3 nucleotides: TGTGCCAGCAGCCACGGGACTCTCTCCTACGAGCAGTACTTC. It yields the protein CASSHGTLSYEQYF.

This clone appeared a few times. V is TRBV11-2 and J is TRBJ2-7; D uncertain. From germline, CDR1 is SGHAT and CDR2 FQNNGV. The CDR3 length is 11 residues. V lost 7 bases and J lost 8, with 12 bases in between. The CDR3 reads CASTNRRQQYF. The DNA for the CDR3 is TGTGCCAGCACCAATCGACGGCAGCAGTACTTC.

The chain uses TRBV7-8 and TRBJ2-1, with D tentatively TRBD2 (5 bases). The CDR3 runs to 14 residues. V was pared by 4 bases and J by 8 bases, with 15 bases between. Germline V gene data show CDR1 as SGHVS and CDR2 as FQNEAQ. CDR3 protein: CASSWIGRSDEQFF. The CDR3 bases are TGTGCCAGCAGCTGGATAGGGCGTAGCGATGAGCAGTTCTTC.

The rearrangement links TRBV6-5 to TRBJ2-5; D tentatively reads TRBD1 or TRBD2 (5 bases each). In germline, CDR1 is MNHEY, CDR2 SVGAGI. The V end lost 0 bases, the J end lost 5 bases, and 13 bases lay between the germline ends. The length of the CDR3 is 15 residues. The CDR3 loop is CASSYSSLEGETQYF. CDR3 bases: TGTGCCAGCAGTTACTCATCTCTCGAGGGGGAGACCCAGTACTTC.

This chain links TRBV6-5 with TRBJ2-3, with D possibly matching TRBD2 (7 bases). Deletions cut 6 bases from V and 3 bases from J, with 16 bases between. In germline, CDR1 is MNHEY, CDR2 SVGAGI. The CDR3 totals 15 residues. CDR3 in DNA: TGTGCCAGCAGCCCATTCGGGGGGCTTACAGATACGCAGTATTTT. Protein: CASSPFGGLTDTQYF.

J is TRBJ1-3 and V is TRBV6-5; D may be TRBD1 (6 bases). V was clipped by 0 bases and J by 0 bases, with 9 bases between them. CDR1 is MNHEY, CDR2 SVGAGI, per germline. CDR3 length: 16 residues. The CDR3 reads CASSYSTGASGNTIYF. The CDR3 DNA reads TGTGCCAGCAGTTACTCGACGGGGGCCTCTGGAAACACCATATATTTT.